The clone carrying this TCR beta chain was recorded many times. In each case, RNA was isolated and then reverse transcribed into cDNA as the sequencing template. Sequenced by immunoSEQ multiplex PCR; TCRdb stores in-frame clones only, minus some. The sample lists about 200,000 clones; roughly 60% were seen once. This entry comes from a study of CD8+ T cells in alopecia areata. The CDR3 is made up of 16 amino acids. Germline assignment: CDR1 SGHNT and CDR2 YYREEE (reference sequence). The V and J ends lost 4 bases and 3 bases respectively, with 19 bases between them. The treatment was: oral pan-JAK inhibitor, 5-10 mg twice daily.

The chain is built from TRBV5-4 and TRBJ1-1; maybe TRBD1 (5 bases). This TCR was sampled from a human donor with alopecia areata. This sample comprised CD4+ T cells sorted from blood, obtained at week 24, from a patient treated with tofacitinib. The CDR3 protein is CASSPRRPGGDTEAFF. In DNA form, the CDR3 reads TGTGCCAGCAGCCCGAGGCGTCCTGGGGGGGACACTGAAGCTTTCTTT.